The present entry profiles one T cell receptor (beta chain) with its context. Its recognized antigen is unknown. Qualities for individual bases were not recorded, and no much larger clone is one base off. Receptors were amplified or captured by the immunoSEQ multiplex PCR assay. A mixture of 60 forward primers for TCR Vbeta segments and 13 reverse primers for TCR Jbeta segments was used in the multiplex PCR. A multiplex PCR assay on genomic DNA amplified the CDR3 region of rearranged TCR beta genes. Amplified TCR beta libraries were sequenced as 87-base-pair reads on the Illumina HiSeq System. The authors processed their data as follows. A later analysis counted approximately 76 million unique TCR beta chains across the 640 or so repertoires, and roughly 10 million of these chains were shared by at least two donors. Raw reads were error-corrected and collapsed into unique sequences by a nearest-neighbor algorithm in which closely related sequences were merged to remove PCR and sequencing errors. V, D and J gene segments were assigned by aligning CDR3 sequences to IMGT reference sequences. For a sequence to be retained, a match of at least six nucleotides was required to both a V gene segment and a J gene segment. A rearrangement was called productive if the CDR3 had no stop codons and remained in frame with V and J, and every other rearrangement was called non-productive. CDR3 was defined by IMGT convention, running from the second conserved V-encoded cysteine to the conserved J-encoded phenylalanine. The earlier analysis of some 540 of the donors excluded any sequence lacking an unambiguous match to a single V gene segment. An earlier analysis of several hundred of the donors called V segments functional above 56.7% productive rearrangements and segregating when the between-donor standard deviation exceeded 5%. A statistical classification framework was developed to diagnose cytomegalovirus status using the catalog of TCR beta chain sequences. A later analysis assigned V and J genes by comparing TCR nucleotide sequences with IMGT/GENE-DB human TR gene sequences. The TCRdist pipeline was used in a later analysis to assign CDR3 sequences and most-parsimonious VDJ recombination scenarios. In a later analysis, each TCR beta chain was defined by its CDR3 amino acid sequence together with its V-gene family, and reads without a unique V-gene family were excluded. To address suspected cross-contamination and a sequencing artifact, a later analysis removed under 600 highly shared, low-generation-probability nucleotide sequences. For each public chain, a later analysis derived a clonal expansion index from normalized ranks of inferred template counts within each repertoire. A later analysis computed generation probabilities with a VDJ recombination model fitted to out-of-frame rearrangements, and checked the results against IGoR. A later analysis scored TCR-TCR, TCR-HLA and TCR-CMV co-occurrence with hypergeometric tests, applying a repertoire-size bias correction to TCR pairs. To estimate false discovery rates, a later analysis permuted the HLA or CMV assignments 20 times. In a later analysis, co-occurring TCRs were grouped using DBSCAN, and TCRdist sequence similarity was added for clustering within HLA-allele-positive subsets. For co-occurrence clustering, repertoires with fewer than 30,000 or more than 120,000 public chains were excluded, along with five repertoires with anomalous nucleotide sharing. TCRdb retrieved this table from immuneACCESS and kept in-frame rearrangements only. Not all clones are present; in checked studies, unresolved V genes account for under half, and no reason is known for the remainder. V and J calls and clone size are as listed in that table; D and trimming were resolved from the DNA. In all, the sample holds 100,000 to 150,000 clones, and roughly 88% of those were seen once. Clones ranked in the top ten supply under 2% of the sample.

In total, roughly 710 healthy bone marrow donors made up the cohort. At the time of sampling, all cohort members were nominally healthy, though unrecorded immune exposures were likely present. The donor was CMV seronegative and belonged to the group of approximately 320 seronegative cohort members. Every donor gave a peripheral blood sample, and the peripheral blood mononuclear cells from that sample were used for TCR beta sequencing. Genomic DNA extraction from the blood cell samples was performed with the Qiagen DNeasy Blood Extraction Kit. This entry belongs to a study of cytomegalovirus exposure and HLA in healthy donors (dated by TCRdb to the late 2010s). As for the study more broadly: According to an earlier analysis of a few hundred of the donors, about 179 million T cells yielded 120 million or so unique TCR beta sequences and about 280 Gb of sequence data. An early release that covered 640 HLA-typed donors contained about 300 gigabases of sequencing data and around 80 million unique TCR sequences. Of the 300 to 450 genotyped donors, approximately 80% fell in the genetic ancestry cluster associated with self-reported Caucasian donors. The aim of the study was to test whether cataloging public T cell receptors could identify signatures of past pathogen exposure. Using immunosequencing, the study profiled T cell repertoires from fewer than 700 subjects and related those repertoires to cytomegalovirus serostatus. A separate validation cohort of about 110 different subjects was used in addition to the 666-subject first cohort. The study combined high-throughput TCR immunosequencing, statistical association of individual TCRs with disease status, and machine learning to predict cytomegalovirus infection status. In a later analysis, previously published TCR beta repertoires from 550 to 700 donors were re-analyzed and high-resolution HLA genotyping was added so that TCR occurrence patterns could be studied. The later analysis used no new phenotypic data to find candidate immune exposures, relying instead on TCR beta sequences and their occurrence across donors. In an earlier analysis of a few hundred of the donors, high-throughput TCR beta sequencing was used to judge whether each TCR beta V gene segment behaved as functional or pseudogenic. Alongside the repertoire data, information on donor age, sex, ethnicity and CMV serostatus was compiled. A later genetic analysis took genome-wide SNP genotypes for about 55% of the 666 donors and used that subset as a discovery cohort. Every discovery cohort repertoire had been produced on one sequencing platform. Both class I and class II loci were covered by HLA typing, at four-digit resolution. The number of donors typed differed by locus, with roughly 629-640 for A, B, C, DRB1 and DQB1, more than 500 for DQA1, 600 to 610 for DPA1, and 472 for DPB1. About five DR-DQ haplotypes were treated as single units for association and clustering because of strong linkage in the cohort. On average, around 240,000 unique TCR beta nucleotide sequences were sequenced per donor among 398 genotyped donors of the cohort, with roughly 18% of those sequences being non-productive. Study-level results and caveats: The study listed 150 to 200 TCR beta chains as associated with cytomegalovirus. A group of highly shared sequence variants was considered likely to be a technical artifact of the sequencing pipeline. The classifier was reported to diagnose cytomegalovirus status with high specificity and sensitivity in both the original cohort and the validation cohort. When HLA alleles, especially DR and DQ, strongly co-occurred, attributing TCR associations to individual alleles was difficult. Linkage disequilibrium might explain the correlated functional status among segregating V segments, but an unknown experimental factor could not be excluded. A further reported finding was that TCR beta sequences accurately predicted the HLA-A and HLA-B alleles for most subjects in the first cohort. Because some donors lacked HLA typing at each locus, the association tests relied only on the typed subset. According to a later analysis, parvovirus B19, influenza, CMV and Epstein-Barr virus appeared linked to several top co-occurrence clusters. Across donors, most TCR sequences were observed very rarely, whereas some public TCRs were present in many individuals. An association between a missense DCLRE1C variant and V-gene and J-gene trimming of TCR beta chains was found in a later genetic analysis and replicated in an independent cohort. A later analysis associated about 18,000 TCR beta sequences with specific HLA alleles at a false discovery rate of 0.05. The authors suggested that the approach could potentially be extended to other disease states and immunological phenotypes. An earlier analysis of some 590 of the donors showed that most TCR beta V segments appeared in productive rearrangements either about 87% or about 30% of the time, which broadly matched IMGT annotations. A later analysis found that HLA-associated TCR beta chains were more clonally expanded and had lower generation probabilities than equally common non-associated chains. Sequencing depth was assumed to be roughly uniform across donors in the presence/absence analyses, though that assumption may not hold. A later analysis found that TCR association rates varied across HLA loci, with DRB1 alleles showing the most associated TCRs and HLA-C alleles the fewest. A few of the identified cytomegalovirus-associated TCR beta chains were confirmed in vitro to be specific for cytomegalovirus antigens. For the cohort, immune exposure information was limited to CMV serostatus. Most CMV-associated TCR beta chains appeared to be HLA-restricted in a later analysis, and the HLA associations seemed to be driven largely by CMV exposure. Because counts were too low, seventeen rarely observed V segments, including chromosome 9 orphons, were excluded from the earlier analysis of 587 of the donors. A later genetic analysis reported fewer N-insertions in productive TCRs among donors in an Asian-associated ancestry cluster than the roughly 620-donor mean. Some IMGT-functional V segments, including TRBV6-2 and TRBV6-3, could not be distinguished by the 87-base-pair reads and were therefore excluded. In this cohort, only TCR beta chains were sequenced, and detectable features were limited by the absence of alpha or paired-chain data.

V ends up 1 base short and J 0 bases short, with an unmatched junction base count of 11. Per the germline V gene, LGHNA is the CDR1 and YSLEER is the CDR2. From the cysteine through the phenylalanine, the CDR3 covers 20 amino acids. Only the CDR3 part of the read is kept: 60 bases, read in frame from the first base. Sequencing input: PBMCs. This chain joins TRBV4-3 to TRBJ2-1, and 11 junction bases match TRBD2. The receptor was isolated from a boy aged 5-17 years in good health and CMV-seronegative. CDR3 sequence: CASSQASGRPEESSYNEQFF. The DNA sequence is TGCGCCAGCAGCCAAGCTAGCGGGAGGCCAGAAGAGAGCTCCTACAATGAGCAGTTCTTC.